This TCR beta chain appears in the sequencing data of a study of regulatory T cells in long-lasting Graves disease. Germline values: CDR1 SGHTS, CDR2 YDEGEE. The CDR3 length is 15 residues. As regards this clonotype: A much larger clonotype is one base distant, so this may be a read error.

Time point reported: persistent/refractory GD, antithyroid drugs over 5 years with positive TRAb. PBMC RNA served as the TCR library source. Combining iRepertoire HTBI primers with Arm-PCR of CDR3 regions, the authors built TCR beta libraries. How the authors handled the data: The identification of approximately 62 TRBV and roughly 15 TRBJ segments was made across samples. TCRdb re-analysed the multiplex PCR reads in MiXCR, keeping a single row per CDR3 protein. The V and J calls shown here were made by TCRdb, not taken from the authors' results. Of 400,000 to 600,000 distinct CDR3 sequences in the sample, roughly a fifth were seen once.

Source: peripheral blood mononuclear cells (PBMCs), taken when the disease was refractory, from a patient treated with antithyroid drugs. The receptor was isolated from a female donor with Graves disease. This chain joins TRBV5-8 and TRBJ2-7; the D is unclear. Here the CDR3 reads CASSLTSLRSCEQYF. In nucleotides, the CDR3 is TGTGCCAGCAGCTTGACCAGTCTTCGCTCCTGCGAGCAGTACTTC.